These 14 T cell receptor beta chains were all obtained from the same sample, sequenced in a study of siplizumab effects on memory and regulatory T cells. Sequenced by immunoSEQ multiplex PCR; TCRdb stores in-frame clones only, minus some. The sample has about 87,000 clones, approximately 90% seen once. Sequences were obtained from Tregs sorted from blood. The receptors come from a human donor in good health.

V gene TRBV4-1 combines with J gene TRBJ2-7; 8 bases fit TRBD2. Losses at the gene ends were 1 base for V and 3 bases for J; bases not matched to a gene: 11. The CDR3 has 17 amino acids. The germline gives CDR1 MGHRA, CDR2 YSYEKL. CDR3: CASSQGRLAGTNYEQYF. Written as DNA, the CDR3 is TGCGCCAGCAGCCAAGGAAGGTTAGCGGGGACCAACTACGAGCAGTACTTC.

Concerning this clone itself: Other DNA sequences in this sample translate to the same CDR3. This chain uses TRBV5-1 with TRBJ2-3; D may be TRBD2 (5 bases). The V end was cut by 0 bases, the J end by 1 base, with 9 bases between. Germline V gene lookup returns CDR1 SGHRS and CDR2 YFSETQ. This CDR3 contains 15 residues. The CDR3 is CASSLDGVGTDTQYF. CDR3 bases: TGCGCCAGCAGCTTGGACGGGGTCGGCACAGATACGCAGTATTTT.

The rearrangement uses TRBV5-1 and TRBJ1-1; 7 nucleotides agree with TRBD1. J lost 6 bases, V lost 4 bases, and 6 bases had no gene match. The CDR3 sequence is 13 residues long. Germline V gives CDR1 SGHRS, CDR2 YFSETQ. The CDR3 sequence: CASSVLGTAEAFF. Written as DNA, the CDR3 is TGCGCCAGCAGCGTACTCGGGACAGCTGAAGCTTTCTTT.

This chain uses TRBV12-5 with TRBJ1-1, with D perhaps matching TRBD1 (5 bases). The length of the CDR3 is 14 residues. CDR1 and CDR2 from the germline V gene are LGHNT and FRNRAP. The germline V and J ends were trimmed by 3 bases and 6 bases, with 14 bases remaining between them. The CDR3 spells CASGFGDRDAEAFF. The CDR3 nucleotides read TGTGCTAGTGGTTTTGGGGATAGGGACGCTGAAGCTTTCTTT.

DNA of the CDR3: TGTGCCAGCAGCCCTATCACAGGGGCGCAGCCCCAGCATTTT. Translating it yields CASSPITGAQPQHF. This sequence joins TRBV7-6 and TRBJ1-5; 7 nucleotides match TRBD1. Trimming at V came to 5 bases and at J to 7 bases, leaving 8 bases not matched to a gene. The CDR3 has 14 amino acids. CDR1 is SGHVS and CDR2 is FNYEAQ in the germline V gene.

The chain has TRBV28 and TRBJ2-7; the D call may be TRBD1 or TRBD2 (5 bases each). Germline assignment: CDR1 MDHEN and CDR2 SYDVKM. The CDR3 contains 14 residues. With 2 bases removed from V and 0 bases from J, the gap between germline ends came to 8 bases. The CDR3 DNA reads TGTGCCAGCAGTTTAATCGGGGCCTCCTACGAGCAGTACTTC. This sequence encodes CASSLIGASYEQYF.

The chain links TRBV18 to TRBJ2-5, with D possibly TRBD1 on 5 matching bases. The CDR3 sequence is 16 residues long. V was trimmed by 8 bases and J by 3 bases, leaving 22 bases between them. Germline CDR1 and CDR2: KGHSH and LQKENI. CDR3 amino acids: CASTRPRVLKEETQYF. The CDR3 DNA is TGTGCCAGCACCCGCCCCAGGGTTTTGAAAGAAGAGACCCAGTACTTC.

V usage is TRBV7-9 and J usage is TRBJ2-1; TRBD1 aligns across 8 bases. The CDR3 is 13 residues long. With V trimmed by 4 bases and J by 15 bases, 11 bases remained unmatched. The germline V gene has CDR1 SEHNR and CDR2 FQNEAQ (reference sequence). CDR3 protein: CASSSNDRGSGFF. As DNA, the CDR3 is TGTGCCAGCAGCTCCAACGACAGGGGAAGTGGGTTCTTC.

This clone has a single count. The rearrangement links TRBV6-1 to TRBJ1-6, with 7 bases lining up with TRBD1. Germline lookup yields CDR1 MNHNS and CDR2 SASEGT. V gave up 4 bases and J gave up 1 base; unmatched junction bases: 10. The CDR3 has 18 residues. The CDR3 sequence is CASSGGDSPLSYNSPLHF. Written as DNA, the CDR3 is TGTGCCAGCAGTGGTGGGGACAGTCCCCTTTCCTATAATTCACCCCTCCACTTT.

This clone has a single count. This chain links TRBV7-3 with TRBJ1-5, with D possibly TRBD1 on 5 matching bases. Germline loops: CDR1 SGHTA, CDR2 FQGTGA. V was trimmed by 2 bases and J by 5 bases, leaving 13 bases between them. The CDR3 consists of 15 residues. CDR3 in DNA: TGTGCCAGCAGCTTAGAGGGGAAGGTGCATCAGCCCCAGCATTTT. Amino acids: CASSLEGKVHQPQHF.

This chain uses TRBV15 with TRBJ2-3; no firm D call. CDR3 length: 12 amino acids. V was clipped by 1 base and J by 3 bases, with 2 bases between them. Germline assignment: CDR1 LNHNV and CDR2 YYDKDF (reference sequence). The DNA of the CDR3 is TGTGCCACCAGCAGAGTAACAGATACGCAGTATTTT. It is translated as CATSRVTDTQYF.

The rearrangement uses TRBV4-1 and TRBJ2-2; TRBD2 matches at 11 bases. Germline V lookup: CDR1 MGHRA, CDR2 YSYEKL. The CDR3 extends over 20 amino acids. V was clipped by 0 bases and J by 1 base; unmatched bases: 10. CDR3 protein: CASSQDWGQGTSGNTGELFF. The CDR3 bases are TGCGCCAGCAGCCAAGATTGGGGGCAGGGGACTAGCGGGAACACCGGGGAGCTGTTTTTT.

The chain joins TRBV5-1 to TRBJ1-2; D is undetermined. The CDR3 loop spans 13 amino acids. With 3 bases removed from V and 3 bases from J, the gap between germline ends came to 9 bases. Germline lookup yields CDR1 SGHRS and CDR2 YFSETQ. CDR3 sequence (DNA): TGCGCCAGCAGCTCTCCGGCCCACTATGGCTACACCTTC. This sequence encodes CASSSPAHYGYTF.

The chain's CDR3 is CASSSSAETQYF. CDR3 in DNA: TGTGCCAGCAGCTCATCGGCAGAGACCCAGTACTTC. The chain combines TRBV7-2 with TRBJ2-5; D not resolved. The germline gives CDR1 SGHTA, CDR2 FQGNSA. V was clipped by 4 bases and J by 4 bases, with 7 bases between them. The CDR3 has 12 amino acids.